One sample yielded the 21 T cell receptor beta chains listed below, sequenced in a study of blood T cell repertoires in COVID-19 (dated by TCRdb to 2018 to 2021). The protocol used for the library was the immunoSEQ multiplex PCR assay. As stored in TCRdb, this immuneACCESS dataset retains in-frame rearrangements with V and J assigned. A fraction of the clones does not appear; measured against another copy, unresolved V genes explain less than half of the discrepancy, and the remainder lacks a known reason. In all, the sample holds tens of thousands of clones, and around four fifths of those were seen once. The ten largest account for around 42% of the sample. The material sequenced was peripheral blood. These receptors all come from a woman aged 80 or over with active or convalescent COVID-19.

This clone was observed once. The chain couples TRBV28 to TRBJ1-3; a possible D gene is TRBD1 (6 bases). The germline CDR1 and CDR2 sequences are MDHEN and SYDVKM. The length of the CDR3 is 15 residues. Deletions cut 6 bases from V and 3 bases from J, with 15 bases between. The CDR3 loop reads CASRLGRDIGNTIYF. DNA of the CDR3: TGTGCCAGCAGGTTAGGGAGGGACATTGGAAACACCATATATTTT.

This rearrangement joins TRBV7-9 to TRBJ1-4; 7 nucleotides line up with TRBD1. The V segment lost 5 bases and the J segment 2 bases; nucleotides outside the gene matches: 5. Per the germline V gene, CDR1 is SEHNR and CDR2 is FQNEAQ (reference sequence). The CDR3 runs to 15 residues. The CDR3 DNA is TGTGCCAGCAGCATAACGACAGGGACTAATGAAAAACTGTTTTTT. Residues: CASSITTGTNEKLFF.

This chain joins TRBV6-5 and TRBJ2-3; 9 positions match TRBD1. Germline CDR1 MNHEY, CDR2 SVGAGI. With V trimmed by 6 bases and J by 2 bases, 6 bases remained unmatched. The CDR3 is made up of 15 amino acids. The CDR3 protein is CASSHRGHITDTQYF. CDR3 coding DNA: TGTGCCAGCAGCCACAGGGGGCACATCACAGATACGCAGTATTTT.

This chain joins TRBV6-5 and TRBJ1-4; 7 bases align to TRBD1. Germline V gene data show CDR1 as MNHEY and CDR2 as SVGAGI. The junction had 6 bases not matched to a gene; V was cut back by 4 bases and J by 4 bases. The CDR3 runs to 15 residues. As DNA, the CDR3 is TGTGCCAGCAGTTTCGGGACAGATCATAATGAAAAACTGTTTTTT. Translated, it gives CASSFGTDHNEKLFF.

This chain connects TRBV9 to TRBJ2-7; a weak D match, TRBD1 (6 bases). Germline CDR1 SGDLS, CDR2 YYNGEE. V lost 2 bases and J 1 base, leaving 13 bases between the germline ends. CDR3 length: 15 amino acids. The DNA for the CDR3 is TGTGCCAGCAGCGTGGGGGACACGGCTTCCTACGAGCAGTACTTC. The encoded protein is CASSVGDTASYEQYF.

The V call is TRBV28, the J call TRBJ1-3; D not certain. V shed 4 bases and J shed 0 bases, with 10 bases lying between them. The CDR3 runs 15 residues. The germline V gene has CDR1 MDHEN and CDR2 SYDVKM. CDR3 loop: CASSSVSVSGNTIYF. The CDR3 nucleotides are TGTGCCAGCAGTTCCGTTTCGGTCTCTGGAAACACCATATATTTT.

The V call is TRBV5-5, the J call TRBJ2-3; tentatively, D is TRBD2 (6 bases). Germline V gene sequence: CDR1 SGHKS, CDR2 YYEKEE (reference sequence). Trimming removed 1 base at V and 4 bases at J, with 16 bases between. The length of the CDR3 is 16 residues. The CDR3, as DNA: TGTGCCAGCAGCTTGCCGGTAGCGGATCTTTCAGATACGCAGTATTTT. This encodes CASSLPVADLSDTQYF. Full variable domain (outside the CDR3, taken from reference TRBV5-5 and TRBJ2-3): DAGVTQSPTHLIKTRGQQVTLRCSPISGHKSVSWYQQVLGQGPQFIFQYYEKEERGRGNFPDRFSARQFPNYSSELNVNALLLGDSALYLCASSLPVADLSDTQYFGPGTRLTVL.

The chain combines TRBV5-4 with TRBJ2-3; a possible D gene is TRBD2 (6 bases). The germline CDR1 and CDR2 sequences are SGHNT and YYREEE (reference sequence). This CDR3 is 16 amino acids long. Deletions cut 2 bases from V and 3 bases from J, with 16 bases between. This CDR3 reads CASSLLSGVTTDTQYF. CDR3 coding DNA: TGTGCCAGCAGCTTACTTAGCGGAGTCACGACAGATACGCAGTATTTT.

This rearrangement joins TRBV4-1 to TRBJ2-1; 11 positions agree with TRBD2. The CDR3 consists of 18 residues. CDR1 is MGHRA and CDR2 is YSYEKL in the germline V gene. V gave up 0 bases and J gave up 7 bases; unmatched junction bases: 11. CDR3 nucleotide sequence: TGCGCCAGCAGCCAAGAATTTATCCGACTAGCGGGAAGTAATGAGCAGTTCTTC. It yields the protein CASSQEFIRLAGSNEQFF.

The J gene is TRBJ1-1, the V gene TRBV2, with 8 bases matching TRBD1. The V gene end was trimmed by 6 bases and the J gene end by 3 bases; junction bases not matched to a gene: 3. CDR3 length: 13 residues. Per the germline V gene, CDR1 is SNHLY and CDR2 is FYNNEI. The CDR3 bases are TGTGCCAGCAGCGCGACAGGGGACACTGAAGCTTTCTTT. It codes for CASSATGDTEAFF.

DNA of the CDR3: TGTGCCAGCTCACCCGCTCCGCCCGGGACAGGGAATTCACCCCTCCACTTT. This translates into CASSPAPPGTGNSPLHF. The chain employs TRBV18 and TRBJ1-6, with 9 positions matching TRBD1. Looked up from germline, CDR1 is KGHSH and CDR2 is LQKENI. The CDR3 totals 17 residues. J lost 7 bases, V lost 3 bases, and 10 bases had no gene match.

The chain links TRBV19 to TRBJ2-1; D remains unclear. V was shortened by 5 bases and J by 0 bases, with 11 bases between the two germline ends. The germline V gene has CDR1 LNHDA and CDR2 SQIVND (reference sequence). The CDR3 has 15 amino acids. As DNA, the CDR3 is TGTGCCAGTAGTTCCACAGTTAGCTCCTACAATGAGCAGTTCTTC. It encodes CASSSTVSSYNEQFF.

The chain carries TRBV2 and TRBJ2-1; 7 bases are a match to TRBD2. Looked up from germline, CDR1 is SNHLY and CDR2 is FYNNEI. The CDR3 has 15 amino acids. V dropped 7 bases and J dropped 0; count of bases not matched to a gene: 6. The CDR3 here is CASIRREGSYNEQFF. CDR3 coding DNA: TGTGCCAGCATCCGAAGGGAGGGCTCCTACAATGAGCAGTTCTTC.

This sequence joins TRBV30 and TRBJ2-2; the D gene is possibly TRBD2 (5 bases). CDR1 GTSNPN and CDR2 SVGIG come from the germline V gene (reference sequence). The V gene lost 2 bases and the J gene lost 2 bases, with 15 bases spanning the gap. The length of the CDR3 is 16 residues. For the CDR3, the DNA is TGTGCCTGGAGTAGAAAAGCGGAGCCCAACACCGGGGAGCTGTTTTTT. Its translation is CAWSRKAEPNTGELFF.

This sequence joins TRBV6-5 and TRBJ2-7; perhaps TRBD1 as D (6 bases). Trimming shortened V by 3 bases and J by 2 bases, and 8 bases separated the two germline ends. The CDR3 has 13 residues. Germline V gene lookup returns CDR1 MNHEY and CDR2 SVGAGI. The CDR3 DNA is TGTGCCAGCAGTTATGGACAGACCTACGAGCAGTACTTC. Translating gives CASSYGQTYEQYF.

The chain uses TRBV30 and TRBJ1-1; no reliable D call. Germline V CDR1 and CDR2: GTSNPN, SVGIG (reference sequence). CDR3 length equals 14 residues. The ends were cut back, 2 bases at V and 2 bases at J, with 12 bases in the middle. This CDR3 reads CAWSKLTGNTEAFF. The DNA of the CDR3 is TGTGCCTGGAGTAAGCTTACGGGAAACACTGAAGCTTTCTTT.

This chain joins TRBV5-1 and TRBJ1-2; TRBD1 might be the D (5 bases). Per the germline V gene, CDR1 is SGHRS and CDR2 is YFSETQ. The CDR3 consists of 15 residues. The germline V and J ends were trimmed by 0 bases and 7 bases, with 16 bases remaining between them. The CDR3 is CASSLVVDSSSGYTF. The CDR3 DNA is TGCGCCAGCAGCTTGGTCGTAGACAGCTCTTCTGGCTACACCTTC.

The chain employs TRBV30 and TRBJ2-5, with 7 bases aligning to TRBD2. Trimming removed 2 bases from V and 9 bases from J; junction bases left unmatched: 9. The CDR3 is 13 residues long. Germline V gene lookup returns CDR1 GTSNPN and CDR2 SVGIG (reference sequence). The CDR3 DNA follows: TGTGCCTGGAGTACACAGATTCGGGAGGCCCAGTACTTC. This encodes CAWSTQIREAQYF.

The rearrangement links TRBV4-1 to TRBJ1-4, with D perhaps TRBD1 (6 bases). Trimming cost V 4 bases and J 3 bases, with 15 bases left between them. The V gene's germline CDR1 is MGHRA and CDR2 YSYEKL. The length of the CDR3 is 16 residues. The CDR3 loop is CASSLLQQGANEKLFF. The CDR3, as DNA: TGCGCCAGCAGCCTACTCCAACAGGGCGCTAATGAAAAACTGTTTTTT.

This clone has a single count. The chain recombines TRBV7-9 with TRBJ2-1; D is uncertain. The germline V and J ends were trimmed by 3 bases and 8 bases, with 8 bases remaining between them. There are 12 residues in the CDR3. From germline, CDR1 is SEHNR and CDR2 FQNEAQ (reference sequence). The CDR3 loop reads CASSFVSDEQFF. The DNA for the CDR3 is TGTGCCAGCAGCTTCGTCTCAGATGAGCAGTTCTTC.

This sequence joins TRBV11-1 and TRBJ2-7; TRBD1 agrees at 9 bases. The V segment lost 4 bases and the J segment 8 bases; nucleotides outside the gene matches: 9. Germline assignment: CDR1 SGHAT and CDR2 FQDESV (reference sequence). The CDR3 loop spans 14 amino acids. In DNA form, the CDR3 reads TGTGCCAGCAGCTCCGGGACAGGGACGATTAAGCAGTACTTC. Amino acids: CASSSGTGTIKQYF.